This TCR beta chain is from a study of CD8 T cells in Susac syndrome. Study-wide context: There were Susac syndrome patients who were therapy-naive at blood draw, others on corticosteroids, and others on intravenous immunoglobulin alone.

There are 15 residues in the CDR3. Germline assignment: CDR1 SGDLS and CDR2 YYNGEE. V shed 4 bases and J shed 4 bases, with 14 bases lying between them. With random hexamers, reverse transcription was performed on about 0.5 to 1 ug of RNA. The authors amplified TCR beta CDR3 across 54 Vbeta and 13 Jbeta using immunoSEQ multiplex PCR. TCRdb re-called the immunoSEQ multiplex PCR reads through MiXCR, storing one row per CDR3 protein. The sample shows approximately 180,000 distinct CDR3 sequences, 85% to 95% of them seen only once. Study results and caveats: The study acknowledged a relatively small number of individuals in its TCR sequencing and HLA analysis. The CD4+ T cell repertoires in Susac syndrome did not show any clonal expansion.

On this clonotype: Its specificity is unknown.

The genes are TRBV9 and TRBJ2-2, with a weak D call TRBD2 (5 bases). The TCR was taken from a human donor with Susac syndrome. The sample comprised CD4+ T cells from PBMCs. CDR3 sequence: CASSLKASPTGELFF. CDR3 nucleotide sequence: TGTGCCAGCAGCCTTAAGGCTAGCCCCACCGGGGAGCTGTTTTTT. Variable domain in full (rest from reference TRBV9 and TRBJ2-2): DSGVTQTPKHLITATGQRVTLRCSPRSGDLSVYWYQQSLDQGLQFLIQYYNGEERAKGNILERFSAQQFPDLHSELNLSSLELGDSALYFCASSLKASPTGELFFGEGSRLTVL.